The 20 T cell receptor beta chains below come from one sample, sequenced in a study of blood T cell repertoires in COVID-19. The assay was immunoSEQ multiplex PCR, and TCRdb's table has in-frame clones only and misses some. Altogether around 85,000 clones are present, around 89% being singletons, with the ten largest covering more than 0.95%. The sequencing sample was made of PBMCs or T cells enriched from blood (not recorded which). The source is a woman aged 50 to 65 with acute COVID-19.

The chain couples TRBV13 to TRBJ2-7; 7 bases match TRBD1. V was pared by 5 bases and J by 3 bases, with 10 bases of the junction left unmatched. This CDR3 is 15 amino acids long. Germline values: CDR1 PRHDT, CDR2 FYEKMQ (reference sequence). CDR3: CASSVLGQLGYEQYF. In nucleotides, the CDR3 is TGTGCCAGCAGCGTCCTGGGACAGTTGGGCTACGAGCAGTACTTC.

The chain carries TRBV11-2 and TRBJ2-7; 7 nucleotides align to TRBD2. CDR1 and CDR2 from the germline V gene are SGHAT and FQNNGV. The CDR3 loop spans 15 amino acids. The V segment lost 3 bases and the J segment 2 bases; nucleotides outside the gene matches: 7. The CDR3 loop reads CASSFRVAGAYEQYF. As DNA, the CDR3 is TGTGCCAGCAGCTTTCGGGTTGCGGGAGCCTACGAGCAGTACTTC.

The chain joins TRBV11-3 to TRBJ2-1, with 8 bases that match TRBD2. The V gene end was trimmed by 4 bases and the J gene end by 8 bases; junction bases not matched to a gene: 13. Germline-derived CDR1 and CDR2 are SGHNT and YENEEA. CDR3 length equals 16 residues. The CDR3 sequence: CASSYRAGERTDEQFF. In nucleotides, the CDR3 is TGTGCCAGCAGCTACAGAGCGGGAGAGCGTACGGATGAGCAGTTCTTC.

This chain uses TRBV7-8 with TRBJ2-7; D possibly corresponds to TRBD2 (6 bases). CDR1 is SGHVS and CDR2 is FQNEAQ in the germline V gene. V was pared by 2 bases and J by 6 bases, with 20 bases between. The CDR3 spans 16 residues. The CDR3 DNA reads TGTGCCAGCAGCTTAAGACTAGAACCCTCGTTTGGCGAGCAGTACTTC. It translates to CASSLRLEPSFGEQYF.

This sequence joins TRBV18 and TRBJ1-2; D perhaps matches TRBD1 (5 bases). CDR1 and CDR2 from the germline V gene are KGHSH and LQKENI. V gave up 1 base and J gave up 3 bases, with 12 bases separating them. This CDR3 contains 15 residues. CDR3 DNA: TGTGCCAGCTCACCACAGGGGAAAATTTACTATGGCTACACCTTC. Amino acids: CASSPQGKIYYGYTF.

The CDR3 coding sequence is TGTGCCATCAGTGGACAGGGGGGGCTTGAAGGTCAGCCCCAGCATTTT. Translation: CAISGQGGLEGQPQHF. The rearrangement links TRBV10-3 to TRBJ1-5; 9 bases are shared with TRBD1. There are 16 residues in the CDR3. Germline CDR1 and CDR2: ENHRY and SYGVKD. With 4 bases clipped from V and 6 bases from J, the junction kept 10 bases outside the gene matches.

V is TRBV20-1 and J is TRBJ2-7; the match to TRBD2 covers 9 bases. Germline V gene lookup returns CDR1 DFQATT and CDR2 SNEGSKA (reference sequence). The V segment lost 3 bases and the J segment 4 bases; nucleotides outside the gene matches: 7. The CDR3 has 14 amino acids. CDR3 region: CSASKAGGPYEQYF. For the CDR3, the DNA is TGCAGTGCTAGTAAGGCGGGAGGGCCTTACGAGCAGTACTTC.

The genes are TRBV5-1 and TRBJ2-5; a possible D gene is TRBD2 (6 bases). The CDR3 extends over 14 amino acids. CDR1 is SGHRS and CDR2 is YFSETQ in the germline V gene. Trimming shortened V by 1 base and J by 0 bases, and 7 bases separated the two germline ends. The CDR3 loop is CASSLSSDQETQYF. CDR3 in DNA: TGCGCCAGCAGCTTGTCTAGCGACCAAGAGACCCAGTACTTC.

J is TRBJ2-2 and V is TRBV4-1, with TRBD2 matching 12 bases. The CDR3 runs to 18 residues. After removal of 3 bases from V and 5 bases from J, the junction contained 10 bases not matched to a gene. Looked up from germline, CDR1 is MGHRA and CDR2 is YSYEKL. The CDR3 sequence: CASSQAGLAGGGTGELFF. The CDR3 nucleotides are TGCGCCAGCAGCCAGGCAGGCCTAGCGGGAGGGGGGACCGGGGAGCTGTTTTTT.

The genes are TRBV14 and TRBJ2-1; 7 bases are a match to TRBD2. The CDR3 loop spans 14 amino acids. In germline, CDR1 is SGHDN, CDR2 FVKESK. V was clipped by 3 bases and J by 3 bases; unmatched bases: 2. The CDR3 DNA follows: TGTGCCAGCAGCCAGGGACTACGCTACAATGAGCAGTTCTTC. Protein: CASSQGLRYNEQFF.

V is TRBV25-1 and J is TRBJ2-3, with 7 bases lining up with TRBD1. The CDR3 has 14 residues. Trimming removed 5 bases from V and 6 bases from J; junction bases left unmatched: 8. Per the germline V gene, CDR1 is MGHDK and CDR2 is SYGVNS. CDR3: CASSLPGTVDTQYF. CDR3 sequence (DNA): TGTGCCAGCAGTCTACCGGGGACAGTTGATACGCAGTATTTT.

The rearrangement joins TRBV3-1 (or the pseudogene TRBV3-2) to TRBJ1-5; no definite D call. With 0 bases removed from V and 5 bases from J, the gap between germline ends came to 8 bases. Germline assignment: CDR1 LGHDT and CDR2 YNNKEL (reference sequence). This CDR3 spans 14 amino acids. Written as DNA, the CDR3 is TGTGCCAGCAGCCAAGATCGAGGGTATCAGCCCCAGCATTTT. Translated: CASSQDRGYQPQHF.

The rearrangement uses TRBV27 and TRBJ2-7, with D perhaps TRBD2 (6 bases). The CDR3 is made up of 16 amino acids. Germline V gene lookup returns CDR1 MNHEY and CDR2 SMNVEV (reference sequence). Trimming left V 0 bases short and J 0 bases short, with 12 bases between. DNA for the CDR3: TGTGCCAGCAGTTTATCCGGGAGTACTAGCTCCTACGAGCAGTACTTC. Its protein is CASSLSGSTSSYEQYF.

This rearrangement joins TRBV12-3 or TRBV12-4 to TRBJ1-2; D possibly corresponds to TRBD1 (5 bases). Between the trimmed V and J ends, which lost 1 base and 8 bases, there was a span of 11 bases. The CDR3 runs to 13 residues. The CDR3 loop is CASSLDRRGGYTF. In nucleotides, the CDR3 is TGTGCCAGCAGTTTAGACAGGCGGGGGGGCTACACCTTC.

V gene TRBV2 combines with J gene TRBJ1-4, with no clear D. The germline V gene encodes CDR1 SNHLY and CDR2 FYNNEI. V was pared by 7 bases and J by 0 bases, with 9 bases between. This CDR3 is 14 amino acids long. The DNA for the CDR3 is TGTGCCAGCACCTTACTCACAACTAATGAAAAACTGTTTTTT. Amino acids: CASTLLTTNEKLFF. Full variable domain (remainder filled in from reference TRBV2 and TRBJ1-4): EPEVTQTPSHQVTQMGQEVILRCVPISNHLYFYWYRQILGQKVEFLVSFYNNEISEKSEIFDDQFSVERPDGSNFTLKIRSTKLEDSAMYFCASTLLTTNEKLFFGSGTQLSVL.

The chain combines TRBV15 with TRBJ2-1; D is unclear. Germline CDR1 is LNHNV and CDR2 is YYDKDF (reference sequence). The V end lost 5 bases, the J end lost 0 bases, and 17 bases lay between the germline ends. This CDR3 comprises 17 residues. The CDR3 nucleotides read TGTGCCACCAGCCGCGCGACACTCGCCAGCTCCTACAATGAGCAGTTCTTC. Encoded protein: CATSRATLASSYNEQFF.

V usage is TRBV30 and J usage is TRBJ2-1, with 7 bases fitting TRBD2. The CDR3 contains 15 residues. With V trimmed by 0 bases and J by 2 bases, 4 bases remained unmatched. Germline V lookup: CDR1 GTSNPN, CDR2 SVGIG (reference sequence). CDR3 DNA: TGTGCCTGGAGTGTGGGCCTAGCGGCCTACAATGAGCAGTTCTTC. Translated, it gives CAWSVGLAAYNEQFF.

In its sample, this clone was seen a few times. The chain recombines TRBV5-1 with TRBJ1-1; unclear D gene. In germline, CDR1 is SGHRS, CDR2 YFSETQ. V lost 2 bases to trimming and J lost 1 base, with 6 bases between them. The CDR3 is 13 amino acids. CDR3 residues: CASSFGANTEAFF. Written as DNA, the CDR3 is TGCGCCAGCAGCTTTGGAGCGAACACTGAAGCTTTCTTT.

This rearrangement joins TRBV6-4 to TRBJ1-4, with D unresolved. Trimming stripped 5 bases from V and 7 bases from J, with 5 bases between. Germline assignment: CDR1 MRHNA and CDR2 SNTAGT. This CDR3 is 11 amino acids long. CDR3 coding DNA: TGTGCCAGCAGTAACACTGAAAAACTGTTTTTT. Amino acid sequence: CASSNTEKLFF.

The rearrangement uses TRBV5-1 and TRBJ2-1, with TRBD2 matching over 14 bases. J was trimmed by 9 bases and V by 4 bases; bases with no gene match: 6. This CDR3 comprises 15 residues. The germline gives CDR1 SGHRS, CDR2 YFSETQ. CDR3 protein: CASSEGLAGEVEQFF. The CDR3 coding sequence is TGCGCCAGCAGCGAGGGACTAGCGGGAGAAGTTGAGCAGTTCTTC.